This T cell receptor beta chain was recovered during a study of T-cell reconstitution after alpha-beta-depleted transplantation in children. The TCRbeta library incorporated unique molecular identifiers. TCRdb re-called the PCR reads through MiXCR, storing one row per CDR3 protein. The sample has 450,000 to 500,000 distinct CDR3 sequences, around an eighth seen once; the top ten hold around 6.1%. The CDR3 contains 13 residues. Trimming took 0 bases from V and 6 from J, leaving 9 bases between them. Looked up from germline, CDR1 is MNHEY and CDR2 is SVGEGT. The source is a human donor who donated a stem cell graft to a child with combined immunodeficiency. This rearrangement joins TRBV6-2 or TRBV6-3 to TRBJ2-7; D gene ambiguous. This sample comprised PBMCs from the stem cell graft donor, obtained from the stem cell graft. Written as DNA, the CDR3 is TGTGCCAGCAGTTACTCTAAAGGACGCGAGCAGTACTTC. Amino acids: CASSYSKGREQYF.